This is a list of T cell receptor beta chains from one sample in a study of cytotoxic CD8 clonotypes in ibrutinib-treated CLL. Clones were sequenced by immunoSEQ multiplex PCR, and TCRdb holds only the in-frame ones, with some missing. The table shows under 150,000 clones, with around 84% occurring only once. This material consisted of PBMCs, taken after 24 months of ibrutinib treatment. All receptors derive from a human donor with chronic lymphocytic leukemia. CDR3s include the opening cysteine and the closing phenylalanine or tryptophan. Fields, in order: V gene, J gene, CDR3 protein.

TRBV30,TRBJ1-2,CAWNRAGGRANYGYTF
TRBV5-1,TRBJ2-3,CASSLAGTSSTDTQYF
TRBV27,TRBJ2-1,CASSPRQLSSGEQFF
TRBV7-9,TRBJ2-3,CASSLQGRTDTQYF
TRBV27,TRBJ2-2,CASSQGQGWTGELFF
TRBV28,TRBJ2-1,CASTSSGSPRNEQFF
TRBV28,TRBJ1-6,CASSLQAYNSPLHF
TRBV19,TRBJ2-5,CASSTGRQETQYF
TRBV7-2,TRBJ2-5,CASSATTRSWETQYF
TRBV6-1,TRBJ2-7,CASNGGVRAMEQYF
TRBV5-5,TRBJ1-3,CASTHRGGSGNTIYF
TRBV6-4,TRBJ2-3,CASSSGQGETDTQYF
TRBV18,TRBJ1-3,CASSQPGQRNTIYF
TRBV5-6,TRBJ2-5,CASSYVDRGRETQYF
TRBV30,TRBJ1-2,CAWSSGQGANYGYTF